In this sample, the clone carrying this TCR beta chain turned up a few times. Its antigen is as yet unknown. Preparing the TCRbeta library involved the use of unique molecular identifiers. TCRdb passed the PCR reads through MiXCR, listing each CDR3 protein once. The sample consists of 900,000 or so distinct CDR3 sequences, roughly 15% of them appearing once. The record originates from a study of T-cell reconstitution after alpha-beta-depleted transplantation in children. General study points: Newly made T cells mostly supplied T-cell counts and diversity one year after transplant. Several patients had high TCRbeta diversity at day 60; it came from surviving recipient T cells and thymic progenitors. At around two months after transplant, the alpha-beta T cells were reportedly derived from several hundred expanded clones that came from non-depleted graft cells.

Germline lookup yields CDR1 MNHEY and CDR2 SVGEGT. J lost 3 bases, V lost 2 bases, and 4 bases had no gene match. The CDR3 loop spans 15 amino acids. This rearrangement joins TRBV6-2 or TRBV6-3 to TRBJ2-7, with TRBD1 identical over 10 bases. Sequenced here: PBMCs, mostly from graft donor cells, sampled 360 days after TCRalphabeta/CD19-depleted stem cell transplant. The receptor's source is a male patient between 5 and 17 years old who had a stem cell transplant for acute lymphoblastic leukemia, so the T cells may come from the graft donor. The CDR3 DNA sequence: TGTGCCAGCAGTTACGGGACAGGGGATCTCTACGAGCAGTACTTC. It specifies CASSYGTGDLYEQYF.